Listed here are 20 T cell receptor beta chains from one sample, sequenced in a study of T cells after yellow fever vaccination. TCRdb ran MiXCR on the 5' RACE reads and lists one entry per CDR3 protein. The table records around 310,000 distinct CDR3 sequences, 3.5% to 4.5% of them present only once. The sequencing used PBMCs, collected 15 days after the yellow fever booster vaccination. The receptors derive from a man younger than 35 who received the YFV17D yellow fever vaccine.

This chain links TRBV7-9 with TRBJ2-5; the D is unclear. The V gene lost 2 bases and the J gene lost 0 bases, with 13 bases spanning the gap. The CDR3 has 16 residues. The germline CDR1 and CDR2 sequences are SEHNR and FQNEAQ (reference sequence). For the CDR3, the DNA is TGTGCCAGCAGCTTACGCCAGAGAACCAACCAAGAGACCCAGTACTTC. Protein: CASSLRQRTNQETQYF.

In its sample, this clonotype was seen many times. This sequence joins TRBV5-1 and TRBJ2-3; TRBD2 is a possible D gene (6 bases). The germline V and J ends were trimmed by 4 bases and 2 bases, with 14 bases remaining between them. The CDR3 sequence is 15 residues long. The germline V gene encodes CDR1 SGHRS and CDR2 YFSETQ. In nucleotides, the CDR3 is TGCGCCAGCAGCCCCACACCTAGCGTCACAGATACGCAGTATTTT. It yields the protein CASSPTPSVTDTQYF.

A few counts support this clonotype. The V and J genes are TRBV6-2 or TRBV6-3 and TRBJ2-5; D is perhaps TRBD2 (6 bases). V dropped 6 bases and J dropped 3 bases, with 17 bases sitting between them. CDR1 and CDR2 (germline): MNHEY, SVGEGT. The CDR3 is made up of 15 amino acids. The CDR3 DNA sequence: TGTGCCAGCAGACCCGGGACCGGGGGTGAAGAGACCCAGTACTTC. It translates to CASRPGTGGEETQYF.

Only a few counts were recorded for this clonotype. The chain carries TRBV11-2 and TRBJ2-7; possible D gene TRBD2, 5 bases. This CDR3 comprises 16 residues. Germline V gene sequence: CDR1 SGHAT, CDR2 FQNNGV. Trimming stripped 3 bases from V and 0 bases from J, with 15 bases between. The CDR3 nucleotides read TGTGCCAGCAGCTTGGTACCTAGTACTAGCTCCTACGAGCAGTACTTC. This encodes CASSLVPSTSSYEQYF.

The V call is TRBV27, the J call TRBJ2-5; perhaps TRBD1 as D (6 bases). This CDR3 spans 12 amino acids. Germline V gene sequence: CDR1 MNHEY, CDR2 SMNVEV (reference sequence). In DNA form, the CDR3 reads TGTGTCGCTGGGGGCAGGGGCGAGACCCAGTACTTC. Residues: CVAGGRGETQYF.

This clonotype was counted ten times or more. The J gene is TRBJ1-4, the V gene TRBV20-1; D may be TRBD1 (6 bases). Per the germline V gene, CDR1 is DFQATT and CDR2 is SNEGSKA (reference sequence). With 2 bases removed from V and 7 bases from J, the gap between germline ends came to 11 bases. CDR3 length: 13 residues. Here the CDR3 DNA reads TGCAGTGCTAGAAGGGGGATCGGTGAAAAACTGTTTTTT. Its translation: CSARRGIGEKLFF.

This clonotype has just a few counts. The chain carries TRBV19 and TRBJ2-3, with 10 bases lining up with TRBD1. Germline CDR1 reads LNHDA; CDR2 reads SQIVND (reference sequence). Trimming at V came to 5 bases and at J to 0 bases, leaving 8 bases not matched to a gene. The CDR3 covers 17 residues. The chain's CDR3 is CASSLSPGQGSTDTQYF. CDR3 coding DNA: TGTGCCAGTAGTCTCTCCCCGGGACAGGGGAGCACAGATACGCAGTATTTT.

This clonotype was seen more than once but under ten times. This rearrangement joins TRBV9 to TRBJ2-2; TRBD1 aligns across 8 bases. The trim removed 4 bases at V and 2 bases at J, leaving 10 bases unmatched. The length of the CDR3 is 17 residues. Germline V lookup: CDR1 SGDLS, CDR2 YYNGEE. The CDR3 loop is CASSKWDRFFNTGELFF. The CDR3 coding sequence is TGTGCCAGCAGCAAGTGGGACAGGTTCTTCAACACCGGGGAGCTGTTTTTT.

This clonotype has a count of ten or more. The rearrangement uses TRBV7-3 and TRBJ1-5; possible D gene TRBD1, 6 bases. The length of the CDR3 is 14 residues. Trimming took 5 bases from V and 7 from J, leaving 15 bases between them. The germline V gene has CDR1 SGHTA and CDR2 FQGTGA. CDR3 in amino acids: CASSPKGGIQPQHF. The CDR3 DNA reads TGTGCCAGCAGCCCTAAGGGGGGGATCCAGCCCCAGCATTTT.

The chain has TRBV7-9 and TRBJ1-1; 9 bases fit TRBD1. The CDR3 is 18 amino acids. Germline values: CDR1 SEHNR, CDR2 FQNEAQ (reference sequence). The V segment lost 7 bases and the J segment 1 base; nucleotides outside the gene matches: 16. The DNA of the CDR3 is TGTGCCAGCACCCCCGGGGGAACAGGGGGCGTGAAGAACACTGAAGCTTTCTTT. This codes for CASTPGGTGGVKNTEAFF.

The sample holds many counts of this clonotype. The rearrangement joins TRBV28 to TRBJ2-7; tentative D call: TRBD2 (8 bases). V was shortened by 6 bases and J by 0 bases, with 15 bases between the two germline ends. Germline-derived CDR1 and CDR2 are MDHEN and SYDVKM. The CDR3 sequence is 15 residues long. The CDR3 DNA follows: TGTGCCAGCAGGTCGGGGGGGACAGCCTCCTACGAGCAGTACTTC. The encoded protein is CASRSGGTASYEQYF.

This clonotype was seen only a few times. V usage is TRBV15 and J usage is TRBJ2-1; no reliable D call. The CDR3 totals 18 residues. The ends were cut back, 1 base at V and 3 bases at J, with 19 bases in the middle. Germline loops: CDR1 LNHNV, CDR2 YYDKDF (reference sequence). CDR3 DNA sequence: TGTGCCACCAGCAGAGTCTCACTCGCAACTTTATACTACAATGAGCAGTTCTTC. This sequence encodes CATSRVSLATLYYNEQFF.

This clonotype was detected many times. The chain uses TRBV7-6 and TRBJ2-7; D perhaps matches TRBD2 (5 bases). This CDR3 region has 12 residues. Per germline, CDR1 SGHVS and CDR2 FNYEAQ. V lost 4 bases and J lost 3, with 7 bases in between. CDR3 DNA: TGTGCCAGCAGCTCGGCGGGCTACGAGCAGTACTTC. Its protein is CASSSAGYEQYF.

This clonotype was seen more than once but under ten times. This chain uses TRBV12-3 or TRBV12-4 with TRBJ2-1; 7 bases align to TRBD1. The CDR3 extends over 16 amino acids. The junction had 7 bases not matched to a gene; V was cut back by 5 bases and J by 0 bases. CDR3 sequence reads: CASSRGTVSSYNEQFF. CDR3 nucleotide sequence: TGTGCCAGCAGTAGAGGGACAGTCAGCTCCTACAATGAGCAGTTCTTC.

This clonotype was found many times. V usage is TRBV6-5 and J usage is TRBJ1-1; TRBD1 is a possible D gene (6 bases). Trimming shortened V by 1 base and J by 4 bases, and 13 bases separated the two germline ends. The CDR3 runs 15 residues. In germline, CDR1 is MNHEY, CDR2 SVGAGI. DNA for the CDR3: TGTGCCAGCAGTTACTTGGGGGGGGCCGGCACTGAAGCTTTCTTT. Amino acid sequence: CASSYLGGAGTEAFF.

In its sample, this clonotype was seen many times. The V call is TRBV6-2 or TRBV6-3, the J call TRBJ2-6; TRBD1 matches at 8 bases. Trimming cost V 5 bases and J 2 bases; bases outside gene matches: 11. The CDR3 sequence is 18 residues long. Looked up from germline, CDR1 is MNHEY and CDR2 is SVGEGT. The CDR3 sequence: CASSRSRDRWTGANVLTF. Here the CDR3 DNA reads TGTGCCAGCAGTCGTAGCCGGGACAGGTGGACTGGGGCCAACGTCCTGACTTTC.

This clonotype was found many times. V and J are TRBV7-6 and TRBJ1-5; the D is unclear. Germline loops: CDR1 SGHVS, CDR2 FNYEAQ. The CDR3 spans 15 residues. V shed 4 bases and J shed 6 bases, with 16 bases lying between them. DNA of the CDR3: TGTGCCAGCAGCTCAGCTTCGGATGGAAGTCAGCCCCAGCATTTT. Residues: CASSSASDGSQPQHF.

Only one count was recorded for this clonotype. The chain recombines TRBV20-1 with TRBJ2-3; 9 nucleotides match TRBD2. V was pared by 2 bases and J by 2 bases, with 2 bases of the junction left unmatched. Germline-derived CDR1 and CDR2 are DFQATT and SNEGSKA (reference sequence). This CDR3 comprises 14 residues. CDR3 loop: CSARRLAVTDTQYF. The CDR3 nucleotides read TGCAGTGCTAGACGACTAGCGGTCACAGATACGCAGTATTTT.

This clonotype showed up just a few times. The V and J genes are TRBV12-3 or TRBV12-4 and TRBJ1-2; possibly TRBD1 for D (6 bases). V lost 3 bases, J lost 3 bases, and 11 bases lay in between. This CDR3 spans 14 amino acids. The CDR3 protein is CASSLIAGDYGYTF. Written as DNA, the CDR3 is TGTGCCAGCAGTTTGATAGCAGGGGACTATGGCTACACCTTC.

CDR3 amino acids: CASSVASQGDSPLHF. The CDR3 DNA follows: TGTGCCAGCAGTGTGGCCTCCCAGGGGGATTCACCCCTCCACTTT. The V and J genes are TRBV6-1 and TRBJ1-6, with 7 bases identical to TRBD1. The V segment lost 4 bases and the J segment 8 bases; nucleotides outside the gene matches: 8. The CDR3 sequence is 15 residues long. CDR1 is MNHNS and CDR2 is SASEGT in the germline V gene.